The clone carrying this TCR beta chain appeared a single time. No antigen is known for it. V was clipped by 10 bases and J by 3 bases, with 10 bases between them. The CDR3 spans 13 residues. Germline loops: CDR1 ENHRY, CDR2 SYGVKD. Generated by immunoSEQ multiplex PCR, the TCRdb table keeps only in-frame clones and is missing some. The data contain about 100,000 clones, around 88% of them seen just once; the ten biggest clones take up approximately 17%. The sample belongs to a study of identifying expanded T cells in peripheral blood. Notes on the study in general: Variance in clone template counts between approximately 2-week samples significantly increased with total template count across all healthy donors. Roughly 1.2 clones differed between technical replicates, versus about 15 and 19 over time.

The source of this sequence is a person aged 18 to 75 in good health. Sequencing was done on a sample of blood. The chain combines TRBV10-3 with TRBJ2-6; weak D call: TRBD1 (5 bases). DNA for the CDR3: TGTGCCAGCAGGACACTTGGGGCCAACGTCCTGACTTTC. The encoded protein is CASRTLGANVLTF.